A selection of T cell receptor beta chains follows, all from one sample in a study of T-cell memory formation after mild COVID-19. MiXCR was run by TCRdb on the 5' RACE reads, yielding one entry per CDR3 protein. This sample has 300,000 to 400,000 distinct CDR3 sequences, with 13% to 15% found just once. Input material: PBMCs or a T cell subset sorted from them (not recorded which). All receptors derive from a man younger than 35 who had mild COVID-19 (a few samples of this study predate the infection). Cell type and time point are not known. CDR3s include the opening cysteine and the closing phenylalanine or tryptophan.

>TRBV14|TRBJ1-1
CASSRVHVTREAFF
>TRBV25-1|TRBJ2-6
CASSERGTGANVLTF
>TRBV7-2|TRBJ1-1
CASSTQGGSGTEAFF
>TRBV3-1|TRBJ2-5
CASSQTSTGGAGETQYF
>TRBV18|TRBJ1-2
CASSPTTSGGTGGYTF
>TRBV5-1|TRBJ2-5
CASSLEGQATAETQYF
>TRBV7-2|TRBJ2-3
CASSFRTGYADTQYF
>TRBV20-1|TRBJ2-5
CSASGGAGAKTQYF
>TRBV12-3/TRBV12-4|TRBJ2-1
CASRGQGASINEQFF
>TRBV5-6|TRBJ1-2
CASSLVGWFEVYGYTF
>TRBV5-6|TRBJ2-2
CASRSRQGSTGELFF
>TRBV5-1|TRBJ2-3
CASTRGVLGTDTQYF
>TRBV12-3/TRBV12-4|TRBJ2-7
CASSWAGTGVPYEQYF
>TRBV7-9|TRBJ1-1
CASTRGEFSEAFF
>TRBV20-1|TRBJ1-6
CSARDAGTGFSPLHF
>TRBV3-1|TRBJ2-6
CASSQEPGQGNSGANVLTF
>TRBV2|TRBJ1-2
CASSGGTFYGYTF
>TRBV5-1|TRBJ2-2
CASKVAGAVTGELFF
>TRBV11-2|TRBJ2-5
CASSFTREETQYF
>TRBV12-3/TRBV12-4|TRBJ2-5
CASTSTEAETQYF
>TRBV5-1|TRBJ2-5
CASSLGQGAVETQYF
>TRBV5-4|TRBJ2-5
CASSLGSTGWRETQYF
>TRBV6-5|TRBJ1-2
CASMETGGRFYGYTF
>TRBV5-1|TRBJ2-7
CASSLGDTGNEQYF
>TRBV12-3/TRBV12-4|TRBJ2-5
CASSLGTGNQYF
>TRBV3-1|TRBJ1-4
CASSPDGSGEKLFF